This is a list of T cell receptor beta chains from one sample in a study of T cell responses to AZD1222 COVID-19 vaccine. Only in-frame clones appear in the TCRdb table, and some are missing; sequencing was by immunoSEQ multiplex PCR. The repertoire holds some 99,000 clones, with about 81% as singletons. This specimen was peripheral blood, taken 28 days after the second AZD1222 dose. These receptors were taken from an adult who received the AZD1222 COVID-19 vaccine. The CDR3 runs from the conserved cysteine through the conserved F or W. D genes are given only for firm matches. The listing skips clone size in some rows; elsewhere it reads once, few, many or a size class.

clone size: NA; J gene: TRBJ1-4; V gene: TRBV6-5; D gene: TRBD1; CDR3 protein: CASSRPGQGNEKLFF; CDR3 DNA: TGTGCCAGCAGTAGACCGGGACAGGGAAATGAAAAACTGTTTTTT
clone size: NA; J gene: TRBJ2-3; V gene: TRBV5-1; D gene: NA; CDR3 protein: CASSNNLVTQSTDTQYF; CDR3 DNA: TGCGCCAGCAGCAATAACCTGGTTACGCAGAGCACAGATACGCAGTATTTT
clone size: NA; J gene: TRBJ2-7; V gene: TRBV5-1; D gene: NA; CDR3 protein: CASSLDRAPYEQYF; CDR3 DNA: TGCGCCAGCAGCTTGGACAGGGCCCCCTACGAGCAGTACTTC
clone size: NA; J gene: TRBJ1-2; V gene: TRBV7-6; D gene: TRBD1; CDR3 protein: CASSDREANYGYTF; CDR3 DNA: TGTGCCAGCAGCGACAGGGAAGCTAACTATGGCTACACCTTC
clone size: NA; J gene: TRBJ2-5; V gene: TRBV5-1; D gene: NA; CDR3 protein: CASSLPGETQYF; CDR3 DNA: TGCGCCAGCAGCCTCCCCGGGGAGACCCAGTACTTC
clone size: few; J gene: TRBJ2-7; V gene: TRBV7-3; D gene: TRBD2; CDR3 protein: CASSLSGGTYEQYF; CDR3 DNA: TGTGCCAGCAGCTTGAGCGGGGGAACCTACGAGCAGTACTTC
clone size: few; J gene: TRBJ1-1; V gene: TRBV19; D gene: NA; CDR3 protein: CASSIGVQVAPRNTEAFF; CDR3 DNA: TGTGCCAGTAGTATAGGGGTGCAGGTCGCACCCCGTAACACTGAAGCTTTCTTT
clone size: NA; J gene: TRBJ1-3; V gene: TRBV9; D gene: NA; CDR3 protein: CASSEGDGPLSGNTIYF; CDR3 DNA: TGTGCCAGCAGCGAGGGGGACGGACCCTTATCTGGAAACACCATATATTTT
clone size: NA; J gene: TRBJ1-2; V gene: TRBV3-1/TRBV3-2; D gene: NA; CDR3 protein: CASLGRLYGYTF; CDR3 DNA: TGTGCCAGTCTCGGCCGTCTCTATGGCTACACCTTC
clone size: NA; J gene: TRBJ2-7; V gene: TRBV29-1; D gene: TRBD2; CDR3 protein: CSVRLAPYEQYF; CDR3 DNA: TGCAGCGTTCGACTAGCGCCCTACGAGCAGTACTTC
clone size: NA; J gene: TRBJ1-2; V gene: TRBV5-1; D gene: NA; CDR3 protein: CASSPAHEDGYTF; CDR3 DNA: TGCGCCAGCAGCCCGGCCCACGAGGATGGCTACACCTTC
clone size: NA; J gene: TRBJ2-1; V gene: TRBV7-2; D gene: TRBD2; CDR3 protein: CASSPTSGRGNEQFF; CDR3 DNA: TGTGCCAGCAGCCCTACTAGCGGGAGGGGGAATGAGCAGTTCTTC
clone size: NA; J gene: TRBJ2-1; V gene: TRBV24-1; D gene: TRBD2; CDR3 protein: CATASGGPDNEQFF; CDR3 DNA: TGTGCCACCGCCTCGGGAGGGCCCGACAATGAGCAGTTCTTC
clone size: NA; J gene: TRBJ1-3; V gene: TRBV18; D gene: NA; CDR3 protein: CASSPPNSPPDTIYF; CDR3 DNA: TGTGCCAGCTCACCACCCAACAGTCCCCCAGACACCATATATTTT
clone size: NA; J gene: TRBJ1-1; V gene: TRBV19; D gene: NA; CDR3 protein: CASSTGASEAFF; CDR3 DNA: TGTGCCAGTAGTACGGGGGCCAGTGAAGCTTTCTTT
clone size: NA; J gene: TRBJ1-5; V gene: TRBV28; D gene: NA; CDR3 protein: CASSLQGDQPQHF; CDR3 DNA: TGTGCCAGCAGTCTACAAGGGGATCAGCCCCAGCATTTT
clone size: few; J gene: TRBJ2-2; V gene: TRBV6-2/TRBV6-3; D gene: NA; CDR3 protein: CASSHGEAGELFF; CDR3 DNA: TGTGCCAGCAGCCACGGAGAGGCCGGGGAGCTGTTTTTT
clone size: NA; J gene: TRBJ1-1; V gene: TRBV7-9; D gene: NA; CDR3 protein: CASSLESTEAFF; CDR3 DNA: TGTGCCAGCAGCTTAGAGAGCACTGAAGCTTTCTTT
clone size: NA; J gene: TRBJ2-1; V gene: TRBV27; D gene: NA; CDR3 protein: CASSPSGVYNEQFF; CDR3 DNA: TGTGCCAGCAGTCCTTCGGGGGTATACAATGAGCAGTTCTTC
clone size: NA; J gene: TRBJ1-6; V gene: TRBV5-6; D gene: TRBD1; CDR3 protein: CASTLTGAFGNSPLHF; CDR3 DNA: TGTGCCAGCACCCTGACAGGGGCCTTTGGTAATTCACCCCTCCACTTT
clone size: NA; J gene: TRBJ1-1; V gene: TRBV28; D gene: NA; CDR3 protein: CASITGGSVNTEAFF; CDR3 DNA: TGTGCCAGCATAACGGGAGGTTCGGTCAACACTGAAGCTTTCTTT
clone size: NA; J gene: TRBJ1-1; V gene: TRBV10-1; D gene: NA; CDR3 protein: CASRPYRALNTEAFF; CDR3 DNA: TGCGCCAGCAGACCGTACAGGGCTCTGAACACTGAAGCTTTCTTT
clone size: NA; J gene: TRBJ2-1; V gene: TRBV7-2; D gene: TRBD2; CDR3 protein: CASSLGLAPNEQFF; CDR3 DNA: TGTGCCAGCAGCTTAGGACTAGCGCCCAATGAGCAGTTCTTC
clone size: NA; J gene: TRBJ1-4; V gene: TRBV7-9; D gene: NA; CDR3 protein: CASSPVGGAGEKLFF; CDR3 DNA: TGTGCCAGCAGCCCCGTGGGGGGCGCGGGTGAAAAACTGTTTTTT
clone size: NA; J gene: TRBJ2-5; V gene: TRBV7-8; D gene: NA; CDR3 protein: CASSWTAEETQYF; CDR3 DNA: TGTGCCAGCAGCTGGACAGCAGAAGAGACCCAGTACTTC
clone size: NA; J gene: TRBJ2-7; V gene: TRBV27; D gene: NA; CDR3 protein: CASSRDNSYEQYF; CDR3 DNA: TGTGCCAGCAGTCGGGACAACTCCTACGAGCAGTACTTC
clone size: NA; J gene: TRBJ2-7; V gene: TRBV6-2/TRBV6-3; D gene: NA; CDR3 protein: CASSWSTEQYF; CDR3 DNA: TGTGCCAGCAGTTGGAGCACCGAGCAGTACTTC
clone size: NA; J gene: TRBJ1-1; V gene: TRBV19; D gene: NA; CDR3 protein: CASSNTGIDTEAFF; CDR3 DNA: TGTGCCAGTAGTAACACAGGGATAGACACTGAAGCTTTCTTT
clone size: NA; J gene: TRBJ1-2; V gene: TRBV4-2; D gene: NA; CDR3 protein: CASSQESQTYGYTF; CDR3 DNA: TGTGCCAGCAGCCAAGAGTCCCAGACGTATGGCTACACCTTC
clone size: NA; J gene: TRBJ1-2; V gene: TRBV24-1; D gene: NA; CDR3 protein: CATSDLIGHYGYTF; CDR3 DNA: TGTGCCACCAGTGATTTGATAGGACACTATGGCTACACCTTC
clone size: NA; J gene: TRBJ1-5; V gene: TRBV29-1; D gene: TRBD1; CDR3 protein: CSIRTGGNQPQHF; CDR3 DNA: TGCAGCATTCGGACAGGAGGCAATCAGCCCCAGCATTTT
clone size: NA; J gene: TRBJ1-6; V gene: TRBV15; D gene: TRBD1; CDR3 protein: CATSRPPGQGNSPLHF; CDR3 DNA: TGTGCCACCAGCAGACCTCCCGGACAGGGAAATTCACCCCTCCACTTT
clone size: NA; J gene: TRBJ2-7; V gene: TRBV4-1; D gene: TRBD1; CDR3 protein: CASSIRDSAPYEQYF; CDR3 DNA: TGCGCCAGCAGCATAAGGGACAGCGCCCCCTACGAGCAGTACTTC
clone size: NA; J gene: TRBJ2-7; V gene: TRBV30; D gene: TRBD1; CDR3 protein: CAWSGTGGDEQYF; CDR3 DNA: TGTGCCTGGAGTGGGACAGGGGGCGACGAGCAGTACTTC
clone size: NA; J gene: TRBJ1-5; V gene: TRBV10-3; D gene: NA; CDR3 protein: CAITNNRGGQPQHF; CDR3 DNA: TGTGCCATCACCAATAATAGGGGCGGACAGCCCCAGCATTTT
clone size: NA; J gene: TRBJ2-5; V gene: TRBV5-4; D gene: TRBD1; CDR3 protein: CASSSKGAIGETQYF; CDR3 DNA: TGTGCCAGCAGCTCAAAGGGGGCCATCGGGGAGACCCAGTACTTC
clone size: NA; J gene: TRBJ2-7; V gene: TRBV30; D gene: NA; CDR3 protein: CAWGSFEGIHSYEQYF; CDR3 DNA: TGTGCCTGGGGATCCTTTGAAGGGATACACTCCTACGAGCAGTACTTC
clone size: NA; J gene: TRBJ2-6; V gene: TRBV5-4; D gene: NA; CDR3 protein: CASSLYSGANVLTF; CDR3 DNA: TGTGCCAGCAGCTTGTATTCAGGGGCCAACGTCCTGACTTTC
clone size: NA; J gene: TRBJ2-7; V gene: TRBV9; D gene: TRBD1; CDR3 protein: CASSRRMGTGGISEQYF; CDR3 DNA: TGTGCCAGCAGTCGACGTATGGGGACAGGGGGCATCAGCGAGCAGTACTTC
clone size: once; J gene: TRBJ2-1; V gene: TRBV2; D gene: NA; CDR3 protein: CASTYNEQFF; CDR3 DNA: TGTGCCAGCACGTACAATGAGCAGTTCTTC
clone size: NA; J gene: TRBJ1-2; V gene: TRBV7-3; D gene: NA; CDR3 protein: CASSLDGNYGYTF; CDR3 DNA: TGTGCCAGCAGCTTGGACGGAAACTATGGCTACACCTTC
clone size: NA; J gene: TRBJ2-3; V gene: TRBV7-9; D gene: NA; CDR3 protein: CASSWTRDFDTDTQYF; CDR3 DNA: TGTGCCAGCAGCTGGACCCGGGACTTCGACACAGATACGCAGTATTTT